This TCR beta chain was found in a study of naive and memory T cell subsets. Study conclusions and caveats: In CD4 and CD8 cells, diversity dropped from naive through EMRA. In naive cells, over 85% of TCR sequences were seen only once. Especially in CD8 cells, naive repertoires contained a few larger clonotypes, possibly CD45RA-re-expressing memory cells.

This clonotype was seen only a few times. Antigen: not known. CD4+ T cell IFNgamma after overnight CMV lysate exposure gave donor CMV status. Germline-derived CDR1 and CDR2 are LNHDA and SQIVND (reference sequence). Trimming took off 0 bases at V and 7 bases at J, with 12 bases between the two ends. The CDR3 length is 14 residues. The beta constant-region primer was an equimolar mix of two oligonucleotides covering TRBC1 and TRBC2. The ligated cDNA underwent four PCR rounds using SP2 and nested alpha and beta constant-region primers. A 12-nucleotide UMI and the SP2 primer were added to the cDNA 3' end by oligonucleotide ligation. TCRdb analysed the UMI-ligation and nested PCR reads with MiXCR anew, one entry per CDR3 protein. The sample has 99,000 or so distinct CDR3 sequences; about 14% are singletons.

The V and J genes are TRBV19 and TRBJ1-2; D ambiguous. Sequenced input: naive CD8+ T cells from blood. The sequence derives from a human donor in good health. CDR3 sequence: CASSIDPPGAGYTF. The CDR3 DNA sequence: TGTGCCAGTAGTATAGACCCTCCCGGCGCTGGCTACACCTTC.